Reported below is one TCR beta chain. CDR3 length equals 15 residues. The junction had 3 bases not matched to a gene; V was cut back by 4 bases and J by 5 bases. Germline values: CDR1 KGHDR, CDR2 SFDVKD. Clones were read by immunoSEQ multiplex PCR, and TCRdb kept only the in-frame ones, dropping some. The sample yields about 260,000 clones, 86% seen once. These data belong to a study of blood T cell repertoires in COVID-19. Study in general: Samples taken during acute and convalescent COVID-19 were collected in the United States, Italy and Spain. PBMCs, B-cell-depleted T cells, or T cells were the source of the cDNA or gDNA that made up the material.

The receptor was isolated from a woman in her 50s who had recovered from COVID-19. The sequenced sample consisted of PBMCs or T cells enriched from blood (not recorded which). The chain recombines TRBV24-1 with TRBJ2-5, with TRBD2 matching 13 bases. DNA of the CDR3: TGTGCCACCAGTGAGTCGACTAGCGGGGGGGAGACCCAGTACTTC. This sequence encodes CATSESTSGGETQYF.